This TCR beta chain derives from a study of blood T cell repertoires in COVID-19. Study background: The analysed material was cDNA or gDNA that came from T cells, B-cell-depleted T cells, or PBMCs.

Repertoires were generated with immunoSEQ multiplex PCR, while TCRdb's copy carries only in-frame clones and drops some. The sample lists over 250,000 clones, over 75% seen once, with about an eighth in the top ten. With respect to this clone: Different DNA sequences within this sample yield the same CDR3.

In germline, CDR1 is SGHRS, CDR2 YFSETQ. J was trimmed by 4 bases and V by 4 bases; bases with no gene match: 2. The CDR3 is 13 residues long. The receptor comes from a human donor in a cohort sampled during active COVID-19. The sequenced material came from peripheral blood. This chain links TRBV5-1 with TRBJ2-7; 10 bases are a match to TRBD2. The CDR3 loop is CASSPSGSYEQYF. The DNA of the CDR3 is TGCGCCAGCAGCCCTAGCGGGAGTTACGAGCAGTACTTC.